This T cell receptor (beta chain) was sequenced during a study of early T cells in non-severe SARS-CoV-2 infection (dated by TCRdb to the early 2020s). Context from the whole study: Bulk RNA from unsorted whole blood was used for TCR sequencing, so alpha and beta chains could not be paired. Broad study findings and their caveats: VDJdb matching was skewed toward anti-spike CD8 responses, so virus-specific expansions were likely underestimated and private and CD4 specificities were missed.

Library creation used 5' RACE. TCRdb names NextSeq 500 as the instrument used. To correct for sequencing error and PCR bias, the TCR library protocol tagged individual cDNA molecules with unique molecular identifiers. Both TCR alpha and beta chains were sequenced, and tight co-correlation was observed between alpha and beta sequence abundances in each sample. In the source study's methods: Decombinator V4 was used to annotate the V gene, J gene and CDR3 of the TCR sequences. TCRs were defined as expanded if a significant change between any two time points was detected under a Poisson model with p below 0.0001. TCR abundances were normalised to the total number of TCRs sequenced per sample and expressed as counts per million. TRAV1-2 paired with TRAJ12, TRAJ20 or TRAJ33 defined MAIT TCRs, while TRAV10 paired with TRAJ18 defined iNKT TCRs. VDJdb, accessed on 1 November 2021, was searched for TCRs annotated for CMV, EBV and SARS-CoV-2, and TCRs annotated for more than one antigen were excluded. The public reads were quality trimmed at Q25 with fastp and then assembled into clones with MiXCR by TCRdb, keeping productive beta chains. Each CDR3 protein gets just one entry, which takes the most common genes and DNA from the rows behind it. The V and J calls shown here were made by TCRdb, not taken from the authors' results. For this sample the table gives approximately 60,000 distinct CDR3 sequences, of which around 12% were detected only once. The top ten clonotypes cover 2.9% of the sample.

This was a case-control study nested in a cohort of healthcare workers in London, UK, who had nasopharyngeal swab PCR tests and blood samples taken every week. Healthcare workers were recruited during the week of the UK lockdown, between 23 and 31 March 2020, and followed weekly for up to roughly 15 weeks. Remarks on this clonotype: The antigen it recognizes is unknown. No qualities accompany the bases; no much larger clone lies one base away.

Cut back by 4 bases and 0 bases, the V and J ends lie 13 bases apart. From its cysteine to its phenylalanine, the CDR3 spans 16 amino acids. The sequence is cut down to CDR3 DNA, 48 bases in frame from base 1. The chain joins TRBV12-3 or TRBV12-4 to TRBJ2-1; a weak D assignment points to TRBD1 (5 bases agree). The sample comprised whole blood. The origin of this receptor is an adult who was a healthcare worker with PCR-confirmed SARS-CoV-2 infection or an uninfected control (not recorded which). The CDR3 reads as follows: CASSSPTASSYNEQFF. The DNA sequence follows: TGTGCCAGCAGTTCCCCGACAGCAAGCTCCTACAATGAGCAGTTCTTC.